The 21 T cell receptor beta chains reported below all come from one sample, sequenced in a study of cytomegalovirus exposure and HLA in healthy donors. Primers included in the PCR were 60 Vbeta and 13 Jbeta primers. Some clones are missing from TCRdb's copy, which holds only in-frame ones; the method was immunoSEQ multiplex PCR. The sample has under 200,000 clones, roughly 80% seen once; the top ten hold 0.5% to 0.55%. Sequencing was performed on PBMCs. All receptors derive from a woman between 45 and 60 years old in good health and CMV-seronegative.

DNA of the CDR3: TGTGCCAGCAGCTTGGGCAGCTCCTACAATGAGCAGTTCTTC. It translates to CASSLGSSYNEQFF. This chain links TRBV5-4 with TRBJ2-1, with D hard to call. Per the germline V gene, CDR1 is SGHNT and CDR2 is YYREEE (reference sequence). This CDR3 region has 14 residues. The germline V and J ends were trimmed by 0 bases and 0 bases, with 4 bases remaining between them.

V is TRBV5-1 and J is TRBJ2-3, with 10 positions matching TRBD2. CDR1 is SGHRS, CDR2 YFSETQ, per germline. The trim removed 5 bases at V and 4 bases at J, leaving 4 bases unmatched. The CDR3 contains 14 residues. CDR3 amino acids: CASRRTSGADTQYF. In DNA, the CDR3 is TGCGCCAGCAGAAGGACTAGCGGAGCAGATACGCAGTATTTT.

The J gene is TRBJ2-5, the V gene TRBV6-5, with a possible D match to TRBD1 (5 bases). Trimming left V 2 bases short and J 5 bases short, with 15 bases between. This CDR3 comprises 15 residues. Germline values: CDR1 MNHEY, CDR2 SVGAGI. CDR3 protein: CASSYLQGNLETQYF. The DNA for the CDR3 is TGTGCCAGCAGTTACCTCCAGGGAAATCTGGAGACCCAGTACTTC.

V usage is TRBV7-9 and J usage is TRBJ2-5, with no clear D. Germline-derived CDR1 and CDR2 are SEHNR and FQNEAQ (reference sequence). This CDR3 spans 15 amino acids. Between the trimmed V and J ends, which lost 1 base and 1 base, there was a span of 10 bases. CDR3 sequence: CASSLGAHSQETQYF. DNA for the CDR3: TGTGCCAGCAGCTTAGGGGCACACAGCCAAGAGACCCAGTACTTC. Filled out from reference TRBV7-9 and TRBJ2-5, the complete variable domain reads DTGVSQNPRHKITKRGQNVTFRCDPISEHNRLYWYRQTLGQGPEFLTYFQNEAQLEKSRLLSDRFSAERPKGSFSTLEIQRTEQGDSAMYLCASSLGAHSQETQYFGPGTRLLVL.

V usage is TRBV28 and J usage is TRBJ1-2; TRBD1 matches 7 bases. V shed 3 bases, J shed 7 bases, and the junction held 8 bases outside the gene matches. Germline V gene data show CDR1 as MDHEN and CDR2 as SYDVKM. CDR3 size: 14 residues. CDR3 sequence (DNA): TGTGCCAGCAGTTTTTCCGACAGGGTGGCTGGCTACACCTTC. Translated: CASSFSDRVAGYTF.

The genes are TRBV7-8 and TRBJ1-5; 8 bases align to TRBD1. Germline V gene sequence: CDR1 SGHVS, CDR2 FQNEAQ. V shed 4 bases, J shed 4 bases, and the junction held 9 bases outside the gene matches. The CDR3 is 16 residues long. The CDR3 nucleotides are TGTGCCAGCAGCTCACTAGGACAGGGAGGAAATCAGCCCCAGCATTTT. This sequence encodes CASSSLGQGGNQPQHF.

This rearrangement joins TRBV5-8 to TRBJ1-4; a weak D match, TRBD1 (5 bases). Germline V gene sequence: CDR1 SGHTS, CDR2 YDEGEE. This CDR3 is built from 15 residues. V shed 1 base and J shed 0 bases, with 7 bases lying between them. The CDR3 coding sequence is TGTGCCAGCAGCTTGTTAGGGGCAACTAATGAAAAACTGTTTTTT. Residues: CASSLLGATNEKLFF.

The genes are TRBV7-3 and TRBJ2-2; 8 nucleotides agree with TRBD2. V shed 5 bases and J 6 bases; nucleotides not matched to a gene: 5. The CDR3 spans 14 residues. Per germline, CDR1 SGHTA and CDR2 FQGTGA. The CDR3 nucleotides read TGTGCCAGCAGCCCCCGGGGGGGGGCCGGGGAGCTGTTTTTT. Its protein product is CASSPRGGAGELFF.

The chain uses TRBV27 and TRBJ1-4; D not certain. Looked up from germline, CDR1 is MNHEY and CDR2 is SMNVEV (reference sequence). V lost 1 base to trimming and J lost 2 bases, with 17 bases between them. The CDR3 is 18 amino acids. The CDR3 nucleotides read TGTGCCAGCAGTTTATATCCGAGGCCCAGTACTACTAATGAAAAACTGTTTTTT. This encodes CASSLYPRPSTTNEKLFF. The whole variable domain, remainder taken from reference TRBV27 and TRBJ1-4, is EAQVTQNPRYLITVTGKKLTVTCSQNMNHEYMSWYRQDPGLGLRQIYYSMNVEVTDKGDVPEGYKVSRKEKRNFPLILESPSPNQTSLYFCASSLYPRPSTTNEKLFFGSGTQLSVL.

This clone was observed once. The chain links TRBV10-3 to TRBJ2-3, with 13 positions matching TRBD2. V lost 10 bases and J lost 2; bases outside the gene matches: 3. Germline V gene sequence: CDR1 ENHRY, CDR2 SYGVKD. This CDR3 has 14 amino acids. The CDR3: CATGLAGATDTQYF. In DNA, the CDR3 is TGTGCCACTGGACTAGCGGGGGCCACAGATACGCAGTATTTT.

The chain recombines TRBV28 with TRBJ2-1; 10 bases are shared with TRBD1. J lost 0 bases, V lost 8 bases, and 10 bases had no gene match. In germline, CDR1 is MDHEN, CDR2 SYDVKM. The CDR3 consists of 17 residues. In DNA form, the CDR3 reads TGTGCCAGCCGGGACAGGGGCGATAGGAGCTCCTACAATGAGCAGTTCTTC. Translating it yields CASRDRGDRSSYNEQFF.

The V call is TRBV7-9, the J call TRBJ2-5; the D gene is possibly TRBD1 (6 bases). TRBJ2-7 explains the end of the DNA better; the J call may be wrong. CDR1 and CDR2 (germline): SEHNR, FQNEAQ (reference sequence). The CDR3 contains 13 residues. The CDR3 DNA reads TGTGCCAGCAGCTCGGGACACCCCTACGAGCAGTACTTC. Amino acids: CASSSGHPYEQYF.

V and J are TRBV7-9 and TRBJ1-2; D possibly corresponds to TRBD1 (5 bases). There are 13 residues in the CDR3. Trimming cost V 3 bases and J 8 bases, with 13 bases left between them. The V gene's germline CDR1 is SEHNR and CDR2 FQNEAQ (reference sequence). The CDR3 loop is CASSLTAPSGYTF. The DNA for the CDR3 is TGTGCCAGCAGCTTGACAGCCCCAAGCGGCTACACCTTC.

The chain joins TRBV30 to TRBJ1-2; TRBD1 matches 9 bases. CDR1 is GTSNPN, CDR2 SVGIG, per germline (reference sequence). The CDR3 is 13 residues long. J gave up 2 bases and V 6 bases, and 4 bases lay outside the gene matches. The CDR3: CACGTGTNYGYTF. The CDR3 DNA sequence: TGTGCCTGCGGGACAGGGACGAACTATGGCTACACCTTC.

This clone was found a few times. This chain connects TRBV7-9 to TRBJ1-4; 7 nucleotides line up with TRBD1. The CDR3 runs 15 residues. V lost 6 bases and J lost 7; bases outside the gene matches: 11. Looked up from germline, CDR1 is SEHNR and CDR2 is FQNEAQ (reference sequence). The CDR3 region has the DNA TGTGCCAGCAGGCGAACCGGGACAGAAATTGAAAAACTGTTTTTT. It specifies CASRRTGTEIEKLFF.

V usage is TRBV5-1 and J usage is TRBJ1-5, with D possibly TRBD1 on 6 matching bases. The germline CDR1 and CDR2 sequences are SGHRS and YFSETQ. The V end lost 0 bases, the J end lost 6 bases, and 13 bases lay between the germline ends. The CDR3 covers 15 residues. The CDR3 spells CASSLEGGAGQPQHF. CDR3 nucleotides: TGCGCCAGCAGCTTGGAAGGGGGTGCGGGTCAGCCCCAGCATTTT.

V usage is TRBV27 and J usage is TRBJ1-6, with a weak D call TRBD1 (6 bases). The CDR3 sequence is 16 residues long. Germline CDR1 and CDR2: MNHEY and SMNVEV (reference sequence). Trimming stripped 4 bases from V and 7 bases from J, with 17 bases between. CDR3 in amino acids: CASSSHLWDNNSPLHF. The CDR3 DNA reads as TGTGCCAGCAGTTCTCACCTTTGGGACAACAATTCACCCCTCCACTTT.

The chain couples TRBV15 to TRBJ1-2; no firm D call. V was clipped by 0 bases and J by 7 bases, with 9 bases between them. Germline V CDR1 and CDR2: LNHNV, YYDKDF (reference sequence). The length of the CDR3 is 13 residues. This CDR3 reads CATSRDQFFGYTF. In nucleotides, the CDR3 is TGTGCCACCAGCAGAGATCAGTTCTTTGGCTACACCTTC.

This rearrangement joins TRBV5-1 to TRBJ1-1, with D possibly matching TRBD1 (5 bases). The CDR3 covers 14 residues. The germline gives CDR1 SGHRS, CDR2 YFSETQ. The V gene lost 0 bases and the J gene lost 2 bases, with 8 bases spanning the gap. The chain's CDR3 is CASSLVGGNTEAFF. CDR3 bases: TGCGCCAGCAGCTTGGTGGGGGGAAACACTGAAGCTTTCTTT.

The J gene is TRBJ1-2, the V gene TRBV6-5; no clear D gene. The CDR3 consists of 13 residues. V lost 2 bases and J 4 bases, leaving 8 bases between the germline ends. Germline CDR1 reads MNHEY; CDR2 reads SVGAGI. The CDR3 nucleotides are TGTGCCAGCAGTTACCCGGGTGGCTATGGCTACACCTTC. It translates to CASSYPGGYGYTF.

The CDR3 DNA is TGTGCCAGCAGTTGGGGAGTAATAGGTGAAGCTTTCTTT. Its translation is CASSWGVIGEAFF. The chain is built from TRBV11-2 and TRBJ1-1; no clear D. The CDR3 has 13 amino acids. V lost 6 bases, J lost 7 bases, and 15 bases lay in between. Germline V gene data show CDR1 as SGHAT and CDR2 as FQNNGV.